The 28 T cell receptor beta chains given below trace back to one sample, sequenced in a study of OX40 agonist ivuxolimab in advanced cancers. The protocol was immunoSEQ multiplex PCR, while the TCRdb copy is restricted to in-frame clones and leaves out a portion. Among 70,000 to 90,000 clones, roughly 80% were seen once, and the ten largest hold around 5%. Here the sequenced sample was CD4+ or CD8+ T cells sorted from blood, taken in a trial of the OX40 agonist ivuxolimab. These receptors came from an adult with an advanced solid tumor such as melanoma, head and neck, liver or kidney cancer.

The genes are TRBV2 and TRBJ2-1, with 14 bases matching TRBD2. The CDR3 is 14 amino acids. V shed 6 bases and J 9 bases; nucleotides not matched to a gene: 4. CDR1 and CDR2 (germline): SNHLY, FYNNEI. In nucleotides, the CDR3 is TGTGCCAGCAGGGGACTAGCGGGAGCTCTTGAGCAGTTCTTC. Amino acids: CASRGLAGALEQFF.

The chain carries TRBV28 and TRBJ1-2; TRBD1 matches 9 bases. With 6 bases clipped from V and 5 bases from J, the junction kept 13 bases outside the gene matches. Germline CDR1 reads MDHEN; CDR2 reads SYDVKM. This CDR3 is 16 amino acids long. CDR3 protein: CASSGTGRGPRYGYTF. The CDR3 region has the DNA TGTGCCAGCAGCGGGACAGGGAGGGGGCCTAGGTATGGCTACACCTTC.

The chain recombines TRBV28 with TRBJ1-5; D gene unclear. The germline gives CDR1 MDHEN, CDR2 SYDVKM. The CDR3 has 18 residues. Trimming removed 2 bases at V and 7 bases at J, with 24 bases between. DNA of the CDR3: TGTGCCAGCAGTTTAATACCGGGAGGGTTTTCGGAGCTACAGCCCCAGCATTTT. This codes for CASSLIPGGFSELQPQHF.

The sample holds one count of this clone. The genes are TRBV6-1 and TRBJ2-7; 9 nucleotides line up with TRBD2. The junction had 4 bases not matched to a gene; V was cut back by 6 bases and J by 7 bases. Germline loops: CDR1 MNHNS, CDR2 SASEGT. The CDR3 spans 12 residues. The CDR3 is CASRRLAEEQYF. As DNA, the CDR3 is TGTGCCAGCAGGCGACTAGCGGAAGAGCAGTACTTC.

The gene calls are TRBV9 and TRBJ2-1; possible D gene TRBD2, 5 bases. The CDR3 has 15 amino acids. V lost 1 base, J lost 5 bases, and 13 bases lay in between. The germline CDR1 and CDR2 sequences are SGDLS and YYNGEE. CDR3 region: CASSVRPAANNEQFF. The CDR3 DNA reads as TGTGCCAGCAGCGTACGGCCAGCGGCCAACAATGAGCAGTTCTTC.

CDR3 nucleotide sequence: TGTGCCACCAGACCAGGGTTAAGCACAGATACGCAGTATTTT. Translated, it gives CATRPGLSTDTQYF. The genes are TRBV19 and TRBJ2-3; D may be TRBD1 (5 bases). The germline CDR1 and CDR2 sequences are LNHDA and SQIVND (reference sequence). There are 14 residues in the CDR3. Trimming cost V 10 bases and J 0 bases, with 14 bases left between them. Using reference TRBV19 and TRBJ2-3 for the parts outside the CDR3, the full variable domain is DGGITQSPKYLFRKEGQNVTLSCEQNLNHDAMYWYRQDPGQGLRLIYYSQIVNDFQKGDIAEGYSVSREKKESFPLTVTSAQKNPTAFYLCATRPGLSTDTQYFGPGTRLTVL.

V is TRBV7-3 and J is TRBJ2-1; the match to TRBD2 covers 7 bases. Germline trimming cut 2 bases from V and 8 bases from J; bases unmatched to any gene: 3. The CDR3 runs to 13 residues. Per the germline V gene, CDR1 is SGHTA and CDR2 is FQGTGA. The CDR3 bases are TGTGCCAGCAGCTTAGGTGGGAGGGATGAGCAGTTCTTC. Translating gives CASSLGGRDEQFF.

This clone was seen a handful of times. This sequence joins TRBV12-5 and TRBJ1-6; D unresolved. The V gene's germline CDR1 is LGHNT and CDR2 FRNRAP. V was shortened by 2 bases and J by 7 bases, with 3 bases between the two germline ends. This CDR3 comprises 12 residues. The CDR3 sequence is CASGLQNSPLHF. The CDR3 bases are TGTGCTAGTGGTTTGCAAAATTCACCCCTCCACTTT.

There are a few counts of this clone. The gene calls are TRBV5-1 and TRBJ1-1; 8 positions match TRBD1. Unmatched junction bases numbered 7, after V lost 5 bases and J lost 1 base. CDR1 and CDR2 from the germline V gene are SGHRS and YFSETQ. The CDR3 runs 15 residues. The CDR3 DNA sequence: TGCGCCAGCAGACAGGACGGACAGGGGAACACTGAAGCTTTCTTT. This codes for CASRQDGQGNTEAFF.

The J gene is TRBJ2-7, the V gene TRBV7-9, with 8 bases aligning to TRBD1. V shed 5 bases, J shed 2 bases, and the junction held 5 bases outside the gene matches. Per the germline V gene, CDR1 is SEHNR and CDR2 is FQNEAQ (reference sequence). The CDR3 totals 14 residues. The CDR3, as DNA: TGTGCCAGCAGCCACAGGGGGATGACCTACGAGCAGTACTTC. It encodes CASSHRGMTYEQYF.

As concerns this clone: A much larger clone sits a single nucleotide away, making a read error possible. This chain links TRBV6-5 with TRBJ2-2; 7 bases fit TRBD1. This CDR3 spans 13 amino acids. The V segment lost 5 bases and the J segment 3 bases; nucleotides outside the gene matches: 0. Germline V gene data show CDR1 as MNHEY and CDR2 as SVGAGI. The CDR3 DNA follows: TGTGCCAGCAGTGACAGGGACACCGGGGAGCTGTTTTTT. Its protein is CASSDRDTGELFF.

This clone has only a few counts. The chain carries TRBV7-9 and TRBJ1-2; no clear D gene. V lost 1 base and J 3 bases, leaving 12 bases between the germline ends. The CDR3 is 15 residues long. The V gene's germline CDR1 is SEHNR and CDR2 FQNEAQ (reference sequence). The CDR3 is CASSLEAGSDYGYTF. CDR3 in DNA: TGTGCCAGCAGCTTAGAAGCGGGATCGGACTATGGCTACACCTTC.

The chain couples TRBV4-1 to TRBJ2-7; 9 nucleotides agree with TRBD1. V lost 3 bases and J lost 2; bases outside the gene matches: 5. This CDR3 is built from 15 residues. Germline V gives CDR1 MGHRA, CDR2 YSYEKL. The CDR3 sequence is CASSQGYRGPYEQYF. The CDR3, as DNA: TGCGCCAGCAGCCAGGGATACAGGGGGCCCTACGAGCAGTACTTC.

Details on this clone: Germline and junction disagree at one end, which may indicate a read error. As DNA, the CDR3 is TGTGCCAGCAGTTTAAGGGGTGAGACCCAGTACTTC. Its translation: CASSLRGETQYF. The chain uses TRBV7-3 and TRBJ2-5; possible D gene TRBD1, 5 bases. Germline V gene data show CDR1 as SGHTA and CDR2 as FQGTGA. The CDR3 is 12 residues long. The full variable domain, its missing parts supplied by reference TRBV7-3 and TRBJ2-5, is GAGVSQTPSNKVTEKGKYVELRCDPISGHTALYWYRQSLGQGPEFLIYFQGTGAADDSGLPNDRFFAVRPEGSVSTLKIQRTERGDSAVYLCASSLRGETQYFGPGTRLLVL.

V and J are TRBV2 and TRBJ2-5; the D call may be TRBD1 or TRBD2 (5 bases each). With the DNA end fitting TRBJ2-7 better, the J assignment may be wrong. CDR1 and CDR2 from the germline V gene are SNHLY and FYNNEI. CDR3 length: 13 residues. Written as DNA, the CDR3 is TGTGCCAGCAGTGATGGGGGTCCCTACGAGCAGTACTTC. This gives the protein CASSDGGPYEQYF.

This clone came up once. The V and J genes are TRBV2 and TRBJ2-3; TRBD1 matches at 7 bases. CDR1 and CDR2 (germline): SNHLY, FYNNEI. V shed 6 bases and J 4 bases; nucleotides not matched to a gene: 4. There are 13 residues in the CDR3. The DNA for the CDR3 is TGTGCCAGCAGCCCAGGGGGAGCAGATACGCAGTATTTT. Encoded protein: CASSPGGADTQYF.

The chain employs TRBV10-2 and TRBJ2-5; D unclear. The CDR3 contains 13 residues. Trimming left V 4 bases short and J 5 bases short, with 11 bases between. Germline V CDR1 and CDR2: WSHSY, SAAADI. The CDR3 DNA reads TGCGCCAGCAGTGCTCGGCCCGGGGAGACCCAGTACTTC. It is translated as CASSARPGETQYF.

The chain uses TRBV5-6 and TRBJ2-7, with 7 bases aligning to TRBD1. This CDR3 has 15 amino acids. Germline trimming cut 1 base from V and 3 bases from J; bases unmatched to any gene: 7. Germline V CDR1 and CDR2: SGHDT, YYEEEE. CDR3 protein: CASSLRQGNFYEQYF. The CDR3 DNA is TGTGCCAGCAGCTTGCGACAGGGAAATTTCTACGAGCAGTACTTC. The full variable domain, completed using reference TRBV5-6 and TRBJ2-7, is DAGVTQSPTHLIKTRGQQVTLRCSPKSGHDTVSWYQQALGQGPQFIFQYYEEEERQRGNFPDRFSGHQFPNYSSELNVNALLLGDSALYLCASSLRQGNFYEQYFGPGTRLTVT.

The chain carries TRBV20-1 and TRBJ2-5; D is undetermined. With 5 bases removed from V and 5 bases from J, the gap between germline ends came to 9 bases. The CDR3 contains 11 residues. Germline CDR1 reads DFQATT; CDR2 reads SNEGSKA (reference sequence). In nucleotides, the CDR3 is TGCAGTGCTGGGCGGCGGGAGACCCAGTACTTC. Its protein product is CSAGRRETQYF.

This chain joins TRBV7-9 and TRBJ1-4; no reliable D call. The germline CDR1 and CDR2 sequences are SEHNR and FQNEAQ (reference sequence). The CDR3 runs 18 residues. V lost 5 bases to trimming and J lost 0 bases, with 19 bases between them. CDR3 nucleotide sequence: TGTGCCAGCAGCCGCCCCCCGGGGAAGGAGACAACTAATGAAAAACTGTTTTTT. Its translation: CASSRPPGKETTNEKLFF.

This clone was counted many times. The chain uses TRBV18 and TRBJ2-2, with TRBD1 matching over 8 bases. V lost 3 bases and J lost 5; bases outside the gene matches: 2. Germline assignment: CDR1 KGHSH and CDR2 LQKENI. This CDR3 comprises 14 residues. CDR3 region: CASSPTGETGELFF. As DNA, the CDR3 is TGTGCCAGCTCACCGACAGGGGAAACCGGGGAGCTGTTTTTT.

The sample holds one count of this clone. The chain links TRBV5-1 to TRBJ2-7; D possibly corresponds to TRBD1 (6 bases). The CDR3 covers 18 residues. CDR1 is SGHRS, CDR2 YFSETQ, per germline. Trimming shortened V by 1 base and J by 3 bases, and 23 bases separated the two germline ends. CDR3 DNA: TGCGCCAGCAGCTTGAACTATCTGACAGGCGCTAGCAGCTACGAGCAGTACTTC. Translated: CASSLNYLTGASSYEQYF.

The chain couples TRBV6-6 to TRBJ2-7, with 12 bases fitting TRBD2. V dropped 6 bases and J dropped 6; count of bases not matched to a gene: 6. Germline CDR1 MNHNY, CDR2 SVGAGI (reference sequence). The CDR3 length is 14 residues. The CDR3 protein is CASSLLAGGAEQYF. Written as DNA, the CDR3 is TGTGCCAGCAGCTTACTAGCGGGAGGTGCCGAGCAGTACTTC.

The chain links TRBV7-9 to TRBJ2-5; D gene unclear. Germline-derived CDR1 and CDR2 are SEHNR and FQNEAQ (reference sequence). CDR3 length equals 10 residues. Trimming stripped 5 bases from V and 5 bases from J, with 3 bases between. The CDR3 region is CASSRETQYF. CDR3 DNA: TGTGCCAGCAGCAGGGAGACCCAGTACTTC.

The chain uses TRBV2 and TRBJ2-1; 10 bases fit TRBD2. The CDR3 spans 17 residues. Per germline, CDR1 SNHLY and CDR2 FYNNEI. V was pared by 4 bases and J by 4 bases, with 10 bases of the junction left unmatched. The CDR3 DNA reads TGTGCCAGCAGTGCAAATCACCTAGCGGGGGAGTACAATGAGCAGTTCTTC. Translating it yields CASSANHLAGEYNEQFF.

The chain employs TRBV9 and TRBJ2-3, with D possibly TRBD2 on 5 matching bases. Germline-derived CDR1 and CDR2 are SGDLS and YYNGEE. The germline V and J ends were trimmed by 4 bases and 3 bases, with 15 bases remaining between them. This CDR3 is built from 15 residues. The chain's CDR3 is CASSSAGVITDTQYF. Here the CDR3 DNA reads TGTGCCAGCAGCTCAGCCGGGGTGATAACAGATACGCAGTATTTT.

The gene calls are TRBV29-1 and TRBJ2-5; TRBD2 aligns across 11 bases. From germline, CDR1 is SQVTM and CDR2 ANQGSEA. The length of the CDR3 is 16 residues. Trimming took 8 bases from V and 5 from J; bases not matched to a gene: 16. The CDR3 DNA is TGCAGCTCCGGAGGGGGGACTAGCGGCCCTGGGGAGACCCAGTACTTC. Protein: CSSGGGTSGPGETQYF. Full variable domain (missing parts from reference TRBV29-1 and TRBJ2-5): SAVISQKPSRDICQRGTSLTIQCQVDSQVTMMFWYRQQPGQSLTLIATANQGSEATYESGFVIDKFPISRPNLTFSTLTVSNMSPEDSSIYLCSSGGGTSGPGETQYFGPGTRLLVL.

The V gene is TRBV7-2, the J gene TRBJ1-1; tentatively, D is TRBD1 (5 bases). CDR1 is SGHTA, CDR2 FQGNSA, per germline. Trimming pared 1 base from V and 7 bases from J, leaving 19 bases between. This CDR3 has 16 residues. CDR3 sequence (DNA): TGTGCCAGCAGCTTAGTTGTGGACAAGGGTGGGCTTGAAGCTTTCTTT. This translates into CASSLVVDKGGLEAFF. Supplemented by reference TRBV7-2 and TRBJ1-1, the full variable domain reads GAGVSQSPSNKVTEKGKDVELRCDPISGHTALYWYRQSLGQGLEFLIYFQGNSAPDKSGLPSDRFSAERTGGSVSTLTIQRTQQEDSAVYLCASSLVVDKGGLEAFFGQGTRLTVV.